The rows below give T cell receptor beta chains drawn from one sample of a study of blood T cell repertoires in COVID-19. Sequencing used immunoSEQ multiplex PCR; TCRdb keeps in-frame clones, though not all of them. This sample yields more than 300,000 clones, of which approximately 91% are seen a single time; around 3.9% belongs to the top ten. The specimen was PBMCs or T cells enriched from blood (not recorded which). Receptors were obtained from a woman aged 25 to 45 who had been exposed to COVID-19. The CDR3 runs from the conserved cysteine through the conserved F or W. Fields, in order: J gene, clone size, V gene, D gene, CDR3 protein, CDR3 DNA. The D gene is left open where the match is weak. Size tells how often a clone was seen (once, few, many) or the class of an expanded clone, and some rows leave it out.

TRBJ1-1 | . | TRBV27 | . | CASSSTGFTEAFF | TGTGCCAGCAGTTCTACAGGGTTCACTGAAGCTTTCTTT
TRBJ2-7 | . | TRBV7-2 | TRBD2 | CASSLAGTSGYSYEQYF | TGTGCCAGCAGCTTAGCTGGGACTAGCGGTTATTCCTACGAGCAGTACTTC
TRBJ2-7 | . | TRBV13 | . | CASSLRAAPEQYF | TGTGCCAGCAGCTTAAGAGCCGCACCCGAGCAGTACTTC
TRBJ2-1 | . | TRBV5-5 | TRBD1 | CASSPGQGAYEQFF | TGTGCCAGCAGCCCGGGACAGGGGGCATATGAGCAGTTCTTC
TRBJ1-1 | once | TRBV13 | . | CASSLGGRIRTEAFF | TGTGCCAGCAGCTTGGGAGGGAGGATACGCACTGAAGCTTTCTTT
TRBJ1-3 | . | TRBV21-1 | . | CASPRGNGTSGNTIYF | TGTGCCAGCCCCAGAGGGAACGGAACCTCTGGAAACACCATATATTTT
TRBJ1-5 | . | TRBV4-1 | . | CASSQLRGRSQPQHF | TGCGCCAGCAGCCAACTCAGGGGAAGAAGTCAGCCCCAGCATTTT
TRBJ1-4 | . | TRBV18 | TRBD1 | CASSPRGQAPGTDEKLFF | TGTGCCAGCTCACCAAGGGGACAGGCCCCCGGTACGGATGAAAAACTGTTTTTT
TRBJ1-3 | . | TRBV11-1 | TRBD1 | CASSLAKDRRITGNTIYF | TGTGCCAGCAGCTTAGCGAAGGACAGGAGAATTACCGGAAACACCATATATTTT
TRBJ2-7 | . | TRBV5-1 | TRBD1 | CASSLRPDGQDVSYEQYF | TGCGCCAGCAGCTTGAGGCCCGACGGACAGGATGTTTCCTACGAGCAGTACTTC
TRBJ1-2 | . | TRBV19 | TRBD1 | CASTELDRPIGGYTF | TGTGCCAGTACCGAATTGGACAGGCCAATCGGTGGCTACACCTTC
TRBJ2-5 | . | TRBV5-1 | TRBD1 | CASSLDATGETQYF | TGCGCCAGCAGCTTGGATGCGACAGGGGAGACCCAGTACTTC
TRBJ2-3 | . | TRBV6-6 | . | CASSYSRGTDTQYF | TGTGCCAGCAGTTACTCGAGAGGGACAGATACGCAGTATTTT
TRBJ2-5 | once | TRBV6-6 | . | CASRPTVLETQYF | TGTGCCAGCAGACCGACAGTATTGGAGACCCAGTACTTC
TRBJ2-3 | . | TRBV25-1 | TRBD1 | CASSAFTGVYTDTQYF | TGTGCCAGCAGTGCTTTCACAGGGGTCTACACAGATACGCAGTATTTT
TRBJ2-1 | . | TRBV20-1 | . | CSADNNEQFF | TGCAGTGCTGACAACAATGAGCAGTTCTTC
TRBJ1-2 | . | TRBV7-6 | TRBD1 | CASSPGQGAYGYTF | TGTGCCAGCAGCCCTGGACAGGGGGCCTATGGCTACACCTTC
TRBJ1-2 | . | TRBV6-1 | TRBD1 | CASSEASQGAYGYTF | TGTGCCAGCAGTGAAGCGAGCCAGGGGGCCTATGGCTACACCTTC
TRBJ1-4 | . | TRBV5-8 | TRBD1 | CASSSLWDRGNEKLFF | TGTGCCAGCAGCTCGCTGTGGGACAGGGGTAATGAAAAACTGTTTTTT
TRBJ2-2 | . | TRBV19 | . | CASSLHKANTGELFF | TGTGCCAGTAGCCTTCACAAAGCGAACACCGGGGAGCTGTTTTTT
TRBJ2-6 | . | TRBV6-2/TRBV6-3 | . | CASSLSGISGANVLTF | TGTGCCAGCAGTTTATCGGGGATCTCTGGGGCCAACGTCCTGACTTTC
TRBJ2-7 | . | TRBV5-1 | TRBD1 | CASSLEQGYEQYF | TGCGCCAGCAGCTTGGAACAGGGGTACGAGCAGTACTTC
TRBJ2-7 | . | TRBV7-8 | TRBD2 | CASSAGLAGGTYEQYF | TGTGCCAGCAGCGCCGGACTAGCGGGGGGAACCTACGAGCAGTACTTC
TRBJ1-4 | . | TRBV3-1/TRBV3-2 | . | CASSHLGRDEKLFF | TGTGCCAGCAGCCACCTAGGCAGGGATGAAAAACTGTTTTTT
TRBJ2-1 | . | TRBV29-1 | . | CSGVTVHNEQFF | TGCAGCGGGGTGACAGTGCACAATGAGCAGTTCTTC
TRBJ1-3 | . | TRBV30 | . | CAWSVRKPGNTIYF | TGTGCCTGGAGTGTACGTAAGCCTGGAAACACCATATATTTT
TRBJ2-1 | . | TRBV19 | TRBD1 | CATNKGWDREHHEQFF | TGTGCCACCAACAAAGGGTGGGACAGGGAGCACCATGAGCAGTTCTTC
TRBJ1-1 | . | TRBV29-1 | TRBD1 | CSAQGGQRHTEAFF | TGCAGCGCCCAGGGGGGACAAAGACACACTGAAGCTTTCTTT
TRBJ1-2 | . | TRBV15 | TRBD1 | CATSLSGTDGYTF | TGTGCCACCAGCTTATCCGGGACAGATGGCTACACCTTC
TRBJ2-2 | . | TRBV28 | TRBD1 | CASSQAQGAGGELFF | TGTGCCAGCAGCCAAGCTCAGGGGGCGGGCGGGGAGCTGTTTTTT
TRBJ2-7 | . | TRBV28 | . | CASTDREGEQYF | TGTGCCAGCACGGACAGGGAGGGCGAGCAGTACTTC
TRBJ2-5 | . | TRBV7-9 | . | CASWSRGASGETQYF | TGTGCCAGTTGGTCTCGGGGGGCTTCGGGAGAGACCCAGTACTTC
TRBJ1-4 | . | TRBV5-1 | TRBD1 | CASSVGQGNEKLFF | TGCGCCAGCAGCGTGGGACAGGGTAATGAAAAACTGTTTTTT
TRBJ2-1 | . | TRBV7-3 | TRBD2 | CASSPGTSGYNEQFF | TGTGCCAGCAGTCCCGGGACTAGCGGTTACAATGAGCAGTTCTTC
TRBJ1-3 | once | TRBV7-9 | . | CASSPARGSGNTIYF | TGTGCCAGCAGCCCCGCCCGGGGATCTGGAAACACCATATATTTT
TRBJ2-5 | . | TRBV19 | TRBD1 | CASSMGTGGIRKTQYF | TGTGCCAGTAGTATGGGGACAGGGGGAATACGAAAGACCCAGTACTTC
TRBJ1-4 | . | TRBV24-1 | . | CATSDSPKQGNEKLFF | TGTGCCACCAGTGATTCCCCAAAACAGGGTAATGAAAAACTGTTTTTT
TRBJ2-7 | . | TRBV30 | TRBD2 | CAWSLGSGDYEQYF | TGTGCCTGGTCCCTGGGGAGCGGGGACTACGAGCAGTACTTC
TRBJ1-1 | . | TRBV6-5 | TRBD1 | CASSRDRELTEAFF | TGTGCCAGCAGCCGGGACAGGGAACTCACTGAAGCTTTCTTT
TRBJ1-2 | . | TRBV29-1 | . | CSVPLGSGGTSNYGYTF | TGCAGCGTCCCCTTGGGGTCGGGGGGCACCTCAAACTATGGCTACACCTTC
TRBJ2-5 | once | TRBV5-1 | . | CASIWWMGAAGETQYF | TGCGCCAGCATCTGGTGGATGGGGGCCGCCGGGGAGACCCAGTACTTC
TRBJ1-4 | once | TRBV13 | TRBD1 | CASSRDRVIPTNEKLFF | TGTGCCAGCAGCAGGGACAGGGTGATACCCACTAATGAAAAACTGTTTTTT
TRBJ2-3 | . | TRBV6-6 | TRBD1 | CASSPWTGARRTDTQYF | TGTGCCAGCAGTCCTTGGACAGGGGCTAGACGCACAGATACGCAGTATTTT
TRBJ1-3 | . | TRBV4-1 | TRBD1 | CASSPLGQGTGNTIYF | TGCGCCAGCAGCCCCTTAGGACAGGGAACTGGAAACACCATATATTTT
TRBJ1-5 | . | TRBV4-1 | . | CASTLKAWEGQPQHF | TGCGCCAGCACGCTTAAAGCTTGGGAGGGGCAGCCCCAGCATTTT
TRBJ1-1 | . | TRBV18 | TRBD1 | CASSPGTGYTEAFF | TGTGCCAGCTCACCGGGGACAGGGTACACTGAAGCTTTCTTT
TRBJ2-2 | . | TRBV7-7 | TRBD1 | CASSLGRTGAGELFF | TGTGCCAGCAGCTTAGGCAGGACAGGGGCCGGGGAGCTGTTTTTT
TRBJ2-5 | . | TRBV7-6 | TRBD2 | CASSLSPSGEETQYF | TGTGCCAGCAGCTTATCCCCAAGCGGGGAAGAGACCCAGTACTTC
TRBJ1-2 | . | TRBV5-1 | TRBD1 | CASSFTGELGYGYTF | TGCGCCAGCAGCTTTACAGGGGAATTAGGCTATGGCTACACCTTC